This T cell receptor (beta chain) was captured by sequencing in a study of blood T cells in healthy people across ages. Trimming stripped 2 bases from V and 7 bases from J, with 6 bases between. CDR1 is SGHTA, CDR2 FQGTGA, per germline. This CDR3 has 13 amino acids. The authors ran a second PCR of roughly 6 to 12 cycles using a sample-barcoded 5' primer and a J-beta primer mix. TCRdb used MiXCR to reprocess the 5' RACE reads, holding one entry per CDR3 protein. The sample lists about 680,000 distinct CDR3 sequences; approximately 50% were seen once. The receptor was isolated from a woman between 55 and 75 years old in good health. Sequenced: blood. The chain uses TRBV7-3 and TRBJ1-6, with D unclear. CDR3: CASSLGVNSPLHF. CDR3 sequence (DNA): TGTGCCAGCAGCTTAGGGGTAAATTCACCCCTCCACTTT. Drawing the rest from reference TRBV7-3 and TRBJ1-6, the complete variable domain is GAGVSQTPSNKVTEKGKYVELRCDPISGHTALYWYRQSLGQGPEFLIYFQGTGAADDSGLPNDRFFAVRPEGSVSTLKIQRTERGDSAVYLCASSLGVNSPLHFGNGTRLTVT.